Reported below is one TCR beta chain. Its matching antigen is unknown. The data are from a study of T cells in Graves' hyperthyroidism and ophthalmopathy. Study results and caveats: Median prediction lead before ophthalmopathy onset was about 6.7 months with the model.

This CDR3 contains 16 residues. Germline V gene sequence: CDR1 SGHTA, CDR2 FQGNSA. V was trimmed by 5 bases and J by 0 bases, leaving 17 bases between them. Using RNA transcripts as the source, TCR beta CDR3 regions were amplified. With the HTBI primer set, the TCR CDR3 went through a first round of RT-PCR. TCRdb re-derived calls from the multiplex PCR reads in MiXCR, one entry per CDR3 protein. The table lists a few hundred thousand distinct CDR3 sequences, approximately 15% of them singletons, with about a sixth in the top ten. The chain uses TRBV7-2 and TRBJ2-7; D is uncertain. This TCR was recovered from a woman under 30 with Graves' hyperthyroidism. Sequenced: blood. In DNA, the CDR3 is TGTGCCAGCAGCCGCCCCCGAGACAAGAGCTCCTACGAGCAGTACTTC. Protein product: CASSRPRDKSSYEQYF.